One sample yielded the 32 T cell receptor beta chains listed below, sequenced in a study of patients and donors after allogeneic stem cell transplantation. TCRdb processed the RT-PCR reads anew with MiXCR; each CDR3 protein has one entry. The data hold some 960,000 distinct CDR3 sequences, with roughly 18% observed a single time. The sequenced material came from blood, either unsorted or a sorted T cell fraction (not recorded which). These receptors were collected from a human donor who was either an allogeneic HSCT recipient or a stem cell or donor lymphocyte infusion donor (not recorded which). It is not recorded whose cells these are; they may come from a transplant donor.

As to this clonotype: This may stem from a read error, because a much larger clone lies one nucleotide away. CDR3 loop: CASSRDRLYEQYF. The DNA for the CDR3 is TGTGCCAGCAGCCGGGACAGGCTCTACGAGCAGTACTTC. The chain has TRBV14 and TRBJ2-7; TRBD1 aligns across 8 bases. V shed 4 bases, J shed 3 bases, and the junction held 2 bases outside the gene matches. The CDR3 runs to 13 residues. CDR1 and CDR2 (germline): SGHDN, FVKESK.

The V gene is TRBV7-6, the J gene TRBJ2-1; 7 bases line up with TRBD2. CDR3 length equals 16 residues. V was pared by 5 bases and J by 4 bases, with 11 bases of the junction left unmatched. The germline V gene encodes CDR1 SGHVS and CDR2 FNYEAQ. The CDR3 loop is CASSPLGRGEYNEQFF. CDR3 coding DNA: TGTGCCAGCAGCCCATTAGGACGGGGGGAATACAATGAGCAGTTCTTC.

The CDR3: CASSYPIGRGSSYNEQFF. CDR3 sequence (DNA): TGTGCCAGCAGTTACCCCATAGGTCGGGGGAGCTCCTACAATGAGCAGTTCTTC. V usage is TRBV6-2 or TRBV6-3 and J usage is TRBJ2-1; weak D call: TRBD2 (6 bases). This CDR3 region has 18 residues. The V gene's germline CDR1 is MNHEY and CDR2 SVGEGT. V was shortened by 2 bases and J by 0 bases, with 17 bases between the two germline ends.

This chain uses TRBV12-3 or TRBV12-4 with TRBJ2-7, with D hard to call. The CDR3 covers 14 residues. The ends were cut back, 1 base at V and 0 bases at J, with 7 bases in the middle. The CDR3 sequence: CASSLGRFSYEQYF. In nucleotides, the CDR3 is TGTGCCAGCAGTTTAGGGCGATTCTCCTACGAGCAGTACTTC.

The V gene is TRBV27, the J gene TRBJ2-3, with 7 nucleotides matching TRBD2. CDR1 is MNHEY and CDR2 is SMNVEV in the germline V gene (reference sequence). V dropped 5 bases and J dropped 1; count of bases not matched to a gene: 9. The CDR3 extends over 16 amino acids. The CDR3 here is CASSILTSARTDTQYF. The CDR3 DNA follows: TGTGCCAGCAGTATCCTCACTAGCGCCCGCACAGATACGCAGTATTTT.

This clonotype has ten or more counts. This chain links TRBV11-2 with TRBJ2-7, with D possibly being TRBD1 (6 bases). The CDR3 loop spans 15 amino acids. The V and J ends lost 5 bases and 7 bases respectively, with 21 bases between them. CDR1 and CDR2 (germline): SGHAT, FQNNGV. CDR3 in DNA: TGTGCCAGCAGCGCCGACAGGTCAGGGGTAATTGAGCAGTACTTC. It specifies CASSADRSGVIEQYF.

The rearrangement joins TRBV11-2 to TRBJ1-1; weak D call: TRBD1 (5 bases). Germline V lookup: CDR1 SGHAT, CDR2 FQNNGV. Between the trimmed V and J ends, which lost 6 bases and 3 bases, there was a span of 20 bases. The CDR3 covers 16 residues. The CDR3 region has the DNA TGTGCCAGCAGTTATCCTCAAGGGCGGGGGTACACTGAAGCTTTCTTT. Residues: CASSYPQGRGYTEAFF.

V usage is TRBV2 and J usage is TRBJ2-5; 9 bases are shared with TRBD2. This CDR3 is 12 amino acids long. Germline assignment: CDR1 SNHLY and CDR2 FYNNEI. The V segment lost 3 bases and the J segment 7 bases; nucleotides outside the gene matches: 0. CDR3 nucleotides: TGTGCCAGCAGTGAGCGGGAGGGGACCCAGTACTTC. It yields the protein CASSEREGTQYF.

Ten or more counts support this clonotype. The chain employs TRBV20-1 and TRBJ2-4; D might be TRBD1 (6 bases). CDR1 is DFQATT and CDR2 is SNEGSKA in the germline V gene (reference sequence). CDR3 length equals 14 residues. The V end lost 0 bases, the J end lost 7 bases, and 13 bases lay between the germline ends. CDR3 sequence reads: CSARDPQGINIQYF. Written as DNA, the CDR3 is TGCAGTGCTAGAGACCCACAGGGAATTAACATTCAGTACTTC.

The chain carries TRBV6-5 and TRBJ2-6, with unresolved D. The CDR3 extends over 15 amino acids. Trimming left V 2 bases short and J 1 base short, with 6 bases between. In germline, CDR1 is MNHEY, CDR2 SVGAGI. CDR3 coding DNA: TGTGCCAGCAGTTACGACCCTTCTGGGGCCAACGTCCTGACTTTC. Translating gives CASSYDPSGANVLTF.

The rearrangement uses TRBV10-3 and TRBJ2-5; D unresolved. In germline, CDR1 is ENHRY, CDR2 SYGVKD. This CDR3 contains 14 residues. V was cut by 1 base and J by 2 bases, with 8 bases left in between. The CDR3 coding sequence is TGTGCCATCAGTGAGTTGTCCCAACAAGAGACCCAGTACTTC. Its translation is CAISELSQQETQYF.

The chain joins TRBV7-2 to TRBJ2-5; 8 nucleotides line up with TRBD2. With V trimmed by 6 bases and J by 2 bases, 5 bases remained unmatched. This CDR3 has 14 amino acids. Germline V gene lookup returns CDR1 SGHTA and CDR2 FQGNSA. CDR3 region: CASRQSGGQETQYF. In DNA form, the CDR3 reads TGTGCCAGCAGACAGAGCGGGGGACAAGAGACCCAGTACTTC.

The CDR3 reads CASSRRLVSETQYF. CDR3 coding DNA: TGTGCCAGCAGCCGACGGCTTGTTTCGGAGACCCAGTACTTC. The chain is built from TRBV6-2 or TRBV6-3 and TRBJ2-5, with D hard to call. The CDR3 runs to 14 residues. V was pared by 6 bases and J by 5 bases, with 16 bases between. From germline, CDR1 is MNHEY and CDR2 SVGEGT.

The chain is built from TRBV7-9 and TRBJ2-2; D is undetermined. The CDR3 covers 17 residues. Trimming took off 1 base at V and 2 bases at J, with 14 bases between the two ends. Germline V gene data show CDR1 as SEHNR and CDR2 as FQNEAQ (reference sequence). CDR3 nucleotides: TGTGCCAGCAGCTTAGAGGTCTGGGCCAGAAACACCGGGGAGCTGTTTTTT. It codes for CASSLEVWARNTGELFF.

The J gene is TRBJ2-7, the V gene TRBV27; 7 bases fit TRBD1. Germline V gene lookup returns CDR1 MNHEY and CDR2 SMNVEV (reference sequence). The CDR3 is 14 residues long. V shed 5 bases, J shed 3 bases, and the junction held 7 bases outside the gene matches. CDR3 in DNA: TGTGCCAGCAGTATAAGAGCAGGGGGCTACGAGCAGTACTTC. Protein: CASSIRAGGYEQYF.

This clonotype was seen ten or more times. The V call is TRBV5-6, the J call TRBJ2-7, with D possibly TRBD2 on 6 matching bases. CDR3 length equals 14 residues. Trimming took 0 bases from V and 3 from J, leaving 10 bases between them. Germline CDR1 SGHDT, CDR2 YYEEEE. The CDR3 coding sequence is TGTGCCAGCAGCTTGGGGGGGGACTTCTACGAGCAGTACTTC. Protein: CASSLGGDFYEQYF. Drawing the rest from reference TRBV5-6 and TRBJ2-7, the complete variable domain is DAGVTQSPTHLIKTRGQQVTLRCSPKSGHDTVSWYQQALGQGPQFIFQYYEEEERQRGNFPDRFSGHQFPNYSSELNVNALLLGDSALYLCASSLGGDFYEQYFGPGTRLTVT.

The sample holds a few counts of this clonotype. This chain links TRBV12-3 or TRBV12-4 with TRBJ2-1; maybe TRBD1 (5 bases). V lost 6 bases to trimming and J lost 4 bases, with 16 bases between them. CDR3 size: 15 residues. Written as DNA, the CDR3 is TGTGCCAGCAGCCCGGTAAGGACAACTTACAATGAGCAGTTCTTC. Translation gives CASSPVRTTYNEQFF.

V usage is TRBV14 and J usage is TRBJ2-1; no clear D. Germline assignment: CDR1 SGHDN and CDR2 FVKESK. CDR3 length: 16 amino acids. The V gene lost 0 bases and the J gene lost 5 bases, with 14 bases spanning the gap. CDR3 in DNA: TGTGCCAGCAGCCAAGAAACGGCAGTTTGGCACAATGAGCAGTTCTTC. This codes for CASSQETAVWHNEQFF.

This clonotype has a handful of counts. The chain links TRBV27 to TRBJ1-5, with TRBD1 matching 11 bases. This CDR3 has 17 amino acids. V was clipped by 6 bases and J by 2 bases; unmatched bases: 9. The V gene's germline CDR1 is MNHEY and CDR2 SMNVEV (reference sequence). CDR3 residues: CASRQDRGRSGNQPQHF. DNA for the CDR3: TGTGCCAGCAGGCAGGACAGGGGGCGAAGTGGCAATCAGCCCCAGCATTTT.

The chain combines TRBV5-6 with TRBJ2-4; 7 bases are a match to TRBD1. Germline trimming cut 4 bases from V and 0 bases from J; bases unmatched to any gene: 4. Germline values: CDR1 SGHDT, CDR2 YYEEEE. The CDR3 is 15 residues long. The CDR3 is CASSTGTVAKNIQYF. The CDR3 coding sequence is TGTGCCAGCAGCACCGGGACAGTAGCCAAAAACATTCAGTACTTC.

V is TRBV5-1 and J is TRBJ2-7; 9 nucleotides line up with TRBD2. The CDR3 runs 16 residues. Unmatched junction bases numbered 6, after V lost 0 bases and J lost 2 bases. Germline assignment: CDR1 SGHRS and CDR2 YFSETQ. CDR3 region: CASSLGGRARTYEQYF. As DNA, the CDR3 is TGCGCCAGCAGCTTGGGCGGGAGGGCCCGCACCTACGAGCAGTACTTC.

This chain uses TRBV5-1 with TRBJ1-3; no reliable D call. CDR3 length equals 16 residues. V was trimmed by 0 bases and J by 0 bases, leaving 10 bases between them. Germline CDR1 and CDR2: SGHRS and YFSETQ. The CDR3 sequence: CASSLVPWSSGNTIYF. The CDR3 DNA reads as TGCGCCAGCAGCTTGGTCCCTTGGAGCTCTGGAAACACCATATATTTT.

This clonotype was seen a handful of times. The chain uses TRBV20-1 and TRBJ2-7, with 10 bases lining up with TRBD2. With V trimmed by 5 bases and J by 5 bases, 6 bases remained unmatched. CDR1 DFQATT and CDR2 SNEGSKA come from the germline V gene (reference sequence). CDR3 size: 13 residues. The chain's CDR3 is CSALAGGGHEQYF. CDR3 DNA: TGCAGTGCTTTAGCGGGAGGAGGGCACGAGCAGTACTTC.

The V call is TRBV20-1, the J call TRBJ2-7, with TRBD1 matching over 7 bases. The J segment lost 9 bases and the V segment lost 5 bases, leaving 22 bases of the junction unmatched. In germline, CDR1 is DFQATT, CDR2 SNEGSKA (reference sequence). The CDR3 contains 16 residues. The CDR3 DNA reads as TGCAGTGCTGCAGACAGGGTGGTCAACACTCCCGGCGGGCAGTACTTC. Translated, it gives CSAADRVVNTPGGQYF.

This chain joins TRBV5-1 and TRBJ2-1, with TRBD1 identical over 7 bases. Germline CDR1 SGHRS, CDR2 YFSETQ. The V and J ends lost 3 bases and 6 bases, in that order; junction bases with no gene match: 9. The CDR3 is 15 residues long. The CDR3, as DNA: TGCGCCAGCAGCTCGACAGGGTATAGTCTCAATGAGCAGTTCTTC. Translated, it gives CASSSTGYSLNEQFF. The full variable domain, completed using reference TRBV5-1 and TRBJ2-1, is KAGVTQTPRYLIKTRGQQVTLSCSPISGHRSVSWYQQTPGQGLQFLFEYFSETQRNKGNFPGRFSGRQFSNSRSEMNVSTLELGDSALYLCASSSTGYSLNEQFFGPGTRLTVL.

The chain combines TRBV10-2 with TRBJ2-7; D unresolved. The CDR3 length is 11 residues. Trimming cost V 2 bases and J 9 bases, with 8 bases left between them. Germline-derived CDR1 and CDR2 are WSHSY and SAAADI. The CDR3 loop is CASSEGVGQYF. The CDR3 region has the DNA TGCGCCAGCAGTGAGGGTGTCGGGCAGTACTTC.

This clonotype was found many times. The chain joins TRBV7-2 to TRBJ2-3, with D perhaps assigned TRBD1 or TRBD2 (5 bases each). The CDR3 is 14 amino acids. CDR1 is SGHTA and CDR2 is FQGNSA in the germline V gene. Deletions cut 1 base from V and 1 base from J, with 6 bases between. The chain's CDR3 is CASSLVGGTDTQYF. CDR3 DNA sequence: TGTGCCAGCAGCTTAGTGGGGGGCACAGATACGCAGTATTTT.

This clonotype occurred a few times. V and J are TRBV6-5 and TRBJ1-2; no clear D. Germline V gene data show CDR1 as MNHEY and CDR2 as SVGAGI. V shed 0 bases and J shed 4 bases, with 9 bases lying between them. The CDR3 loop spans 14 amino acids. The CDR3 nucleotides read TGTGCCAGCAGTTACTCAGAGGGATCCTATGGCTACACCTTC. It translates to CASSYSEGSYGYTF.

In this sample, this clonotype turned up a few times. As DNA, the CDR3 is TGCGCCAGCAGCTGGGGACCGGGACTAGCGGGAGAAGAGACCCAGTACTTC. Translation gives CASSWGPGLAGEETQYF. This chain uses TRBV5-1 with TRBJ2-5; 14 bases agree with TRBD2. V was clipped by 3 bases and J by 3 bases; unmatched bases: 7. The CDR3 sequence is 17 residues long. CDR1 is SGHRS, CDR2 YFSETQ, per germline.

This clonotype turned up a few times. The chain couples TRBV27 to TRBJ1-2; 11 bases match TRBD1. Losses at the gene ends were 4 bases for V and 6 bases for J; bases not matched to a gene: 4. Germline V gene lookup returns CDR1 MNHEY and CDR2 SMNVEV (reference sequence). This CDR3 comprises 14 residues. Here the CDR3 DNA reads TGTGCCAGCAGTTCTCGGACAGGGGGCCATGGCTACACCTTC. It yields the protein CASSSRTGGHGYTF.

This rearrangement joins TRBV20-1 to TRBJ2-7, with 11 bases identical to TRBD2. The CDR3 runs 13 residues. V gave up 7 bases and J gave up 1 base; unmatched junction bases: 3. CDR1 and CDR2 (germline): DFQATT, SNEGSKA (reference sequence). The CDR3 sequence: CSVTSGMSYEQYF. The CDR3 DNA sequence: TGCAGTGTGACTAGCGGGATGTCCTACGAGCAGTACTTC.

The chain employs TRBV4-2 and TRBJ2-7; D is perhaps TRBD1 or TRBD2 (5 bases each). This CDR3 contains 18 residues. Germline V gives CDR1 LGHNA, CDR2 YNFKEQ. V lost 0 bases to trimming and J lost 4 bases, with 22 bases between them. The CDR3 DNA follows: TGTGCCAGCAGCCAAGAAACCGGGACCGCACCCTCTCCGTACGAGCAGTACTTC. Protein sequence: CASSQETGTAPSPYEQYF.